This TCR beta chain was recorded in a study of identical twins. Every donor was a healthy Caucasian. Trimming cost V 6 bases and J 12 bases, with 15 bases left between them. Germline V gives CDR1 MDHEN, CDR2 SYDVKM. This CDR3 comprises 12 residues. One entry per CDR3 protein, called by TCRdb with MiXCR from the 5' RACE reads. The sample has 430,000 or so distinct CDR3 sequences; roughly 26% are singletons. These data also featured in a second study, about T cells expressing NK-cell markers.

V and J are TRBV28 and TRBJ2-1, with D tentatively TRBD1 (6 bases). Sequenced sample: CD4+ T cells sorted from blood. The clonotype was recovered from a woman aged 18 to 35 in good health. The CDR3 loop reads CASSRSGGGQFF. CDR3 nucleotide sequence: TGTGCCAGCAGCCGCTCTGGGGGCGGGCAGTTCTTC.